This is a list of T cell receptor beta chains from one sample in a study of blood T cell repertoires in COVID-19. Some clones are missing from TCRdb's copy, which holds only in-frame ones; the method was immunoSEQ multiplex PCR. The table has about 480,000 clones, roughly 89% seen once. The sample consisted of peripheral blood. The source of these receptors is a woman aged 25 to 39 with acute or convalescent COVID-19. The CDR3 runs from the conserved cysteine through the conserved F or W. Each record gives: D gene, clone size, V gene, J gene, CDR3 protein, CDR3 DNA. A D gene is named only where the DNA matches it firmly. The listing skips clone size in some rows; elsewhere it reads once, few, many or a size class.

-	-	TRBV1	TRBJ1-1	CTSSHYTAGRVAFF	TGCACCAGCAGCCATTACACCGCAGGGAGGGTGGCTTTCTTT
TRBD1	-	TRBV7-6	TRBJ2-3	CASSFTGERGDTQYF	TGTGCCAGCAGCTTCACAGGGGAGCGCGGAGATACGCAGTATTTT
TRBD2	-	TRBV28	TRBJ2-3	CASSSKRGAVDTQYF	TGTGCCAGCAGTTCCAAGCGGGGGGCGGTAGATACGCAGTATTTT
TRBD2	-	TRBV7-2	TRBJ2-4	CASSSGTSGKYF	TGTGCCAGCAGCTCCGGGACTAGCGGCAAGTACTTC
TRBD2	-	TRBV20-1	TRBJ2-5	CSASPPAGGETQYF	TGCAGTGCTAGTCCCCCCGCGGGGGGTGAGACCCAGTACTTC
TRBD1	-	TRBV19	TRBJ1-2	CASSIRDRAFYGYTF	TGTGCCAGTAGTATTCGGGACAGGGCCTTCTATGGCTACACCTTC
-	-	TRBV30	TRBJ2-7	CAWSVQGRGIEQYF	TGTGCCTGGAGTGTACAGGGCCGAGGGATCGAGCAGTACTTC
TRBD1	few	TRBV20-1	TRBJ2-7	CSASTGQNSYEQYF	TGCAGTGCTAGTACGGGACAGAACTCCTACGAGCAGTACTTC
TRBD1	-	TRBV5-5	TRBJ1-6	CASSAGTGGRNSPLHF	TGTGCCAGCAGCGCCGGGACAGGGGGCCGGAATTCACCCCTCCACTTT
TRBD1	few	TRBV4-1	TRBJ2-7	CASSQVSGGSSYEQYF	TGCGCCAGCAGCCAAGTCTCAGGGGGAAGCTCCTACGAGCAGTACTTC
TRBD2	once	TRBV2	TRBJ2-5	CASSEGLAGGQETQYF	TGTGCCAGCAGTGAAGGACTAGCGGGGGGACAAGAGACCCAGTACTTC
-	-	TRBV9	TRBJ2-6	CASSVGGRSGANVLTF	TGTGCCAGCAGCGTAGGGGGCCGCTCTGGGGCCAACGTCCTGACTTTC
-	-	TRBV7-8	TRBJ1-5	CAGSLGRVARNQPQHF	TGTGCCGGCAGCTTGGGCAGGGTGGCCCGAAATCAGCCCCAGCATTTT
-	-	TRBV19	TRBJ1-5	CASSLREGQPQHF	TGTGCCAGTAGTTTGAGGGAGGGTCAGCCCCAGCATTTT
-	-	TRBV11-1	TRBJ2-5	CASSLVLQETQYF	TGTGCCAGCAGCTTAGTACTGCAAGAGACCCAGTACTTC
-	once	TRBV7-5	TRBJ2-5	CVRSLVRGLETQYF	TGTGTCAGAAGCTTAGTTCGGGGTCTAGAGACCCAGTACTTC
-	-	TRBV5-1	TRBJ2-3	CASSSVEVYTQYF	TGCGCCAGCAGCTCGGTGGAGGTTTATACGCAGTATTTT
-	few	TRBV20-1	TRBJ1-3	CSASGGNTIYF	TGCAGTGCTTCAGGTGGAAACACCATATATTTT
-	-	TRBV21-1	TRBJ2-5	CASSKMDRDQETQYF	TGTGCCAGCAGCAAAATGGACAGGGACCAAGAGACCCAGTACTTC
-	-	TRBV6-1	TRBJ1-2	CASSEALRVAGLSGYTF	TGTGCCAGCAGTGAAGCGCTTCGGGTCGCAGGGTTAAGTGGCTACACCTTC
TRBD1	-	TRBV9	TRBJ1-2	CASSAGLTGKFYTF	TGTGCCAGCAGCGCAGGCTTGACAGGGAAGTTTTACACCTTC
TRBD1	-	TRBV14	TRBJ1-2	CASSQVDRVGYTF	TGTGCCAGCAGCCAAGTCGACAGGGTCGGCTACACCTTC
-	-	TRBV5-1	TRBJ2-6	CASSSQVSGANVLTF	TGCGCCAGCAGCTCTCAGGTCTCTGGGGCCAACGTCCTGACTTTC
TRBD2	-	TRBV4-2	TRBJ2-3	CASSLSGGASTDTQYF	TGTGCCAGCAGCCTTAGCGGGGGGGCCAGCACAGATACGCAGTATTTT
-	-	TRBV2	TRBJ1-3	CASTQDSSGNTIYF	TGTGCCAGCACCCAGGACAGCTCTGGAAACACCATATATTTT
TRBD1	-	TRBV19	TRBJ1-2	CASSIVTGDGYTF	TGTGCCAGTAGTATAGTTACAGGGGACGGCTACACCTTC
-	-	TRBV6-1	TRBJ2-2	CASRNRDRSGELFF	TGTGCCAGCAGAAACAGGGATAGATCCGGGGAGCTGTTTTTT
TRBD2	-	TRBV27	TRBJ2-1	CASSPTPSGGYNEQFF	TGTGCCAGCAGTCCCACCCCCAGCGGGGGGTACAATGAGCAGTTCTTC
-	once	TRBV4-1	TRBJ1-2	CASSQDYANYGYTF	TGCGCCAGCAGCCAAGACTACGCAAACTATGGCTACACCTTC
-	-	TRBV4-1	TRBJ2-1	CASSHPGGYNEQFF	TGCGCCAGCAGCCATCCCGGGGGCTACAATGAGCAGTTCTTC
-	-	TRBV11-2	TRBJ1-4	CASSLAGQAATNEKLFF	TGTGCCAGCAGCTTAGCCGGACAAGCCGCAACTAATGAAAAACTGTTTTTT
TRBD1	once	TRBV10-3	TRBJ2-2	CAISEDTGGVFRELFF	TGTGCCATCAGTGAGGATACAGGGGGCGTTTTCAGGGAGCTGTTTTTT
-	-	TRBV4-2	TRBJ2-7	CASSPLNSGYEQYF	TGTGCCAGCAGCCCTCTCAATAGCGGCTACGAGCAGTACTTC
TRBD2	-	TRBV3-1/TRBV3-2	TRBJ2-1	CASSQHSGASYNEQFF	TGTGCCAGCAGCCAACATAGCGGGGCCTCCTACAATGAGCAGTTCTTC
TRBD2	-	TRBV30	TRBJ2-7	CAWSPGLAGSYEQYF	TGTGCCTGGAGTCCGGGACTAGCGGGGTCCTACGAGCAGTACTTC